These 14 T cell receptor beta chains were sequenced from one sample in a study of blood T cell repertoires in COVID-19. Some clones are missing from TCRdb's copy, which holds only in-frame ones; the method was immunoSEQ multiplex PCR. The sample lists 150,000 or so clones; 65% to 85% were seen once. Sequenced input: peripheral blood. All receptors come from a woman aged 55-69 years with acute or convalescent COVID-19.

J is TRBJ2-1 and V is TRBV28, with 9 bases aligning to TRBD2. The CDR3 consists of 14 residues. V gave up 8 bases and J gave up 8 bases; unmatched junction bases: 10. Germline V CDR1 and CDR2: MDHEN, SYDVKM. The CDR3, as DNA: TGTGCCAGCCAGTCCGGGACTAGCATCGATGAGCAGTTCTTC. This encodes CASQSGTSIDEQFF.

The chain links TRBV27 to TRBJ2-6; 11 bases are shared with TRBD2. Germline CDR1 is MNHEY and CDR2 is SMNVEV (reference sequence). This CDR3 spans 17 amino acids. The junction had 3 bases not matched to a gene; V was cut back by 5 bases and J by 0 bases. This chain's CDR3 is CASSTLAGVSGANVLTF. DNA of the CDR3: TGTGCCAGCAGTACACTAGCGGGGGTCTCTGGGGCCAACGTCCTGACTTTC.

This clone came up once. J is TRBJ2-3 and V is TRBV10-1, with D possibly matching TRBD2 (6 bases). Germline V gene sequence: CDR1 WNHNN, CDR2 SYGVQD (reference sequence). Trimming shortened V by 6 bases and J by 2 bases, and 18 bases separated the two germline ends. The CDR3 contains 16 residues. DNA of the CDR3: TGCGCCAGCAGCATGGGTAGCGGCTACCACACAGATACGCAGTATTTT. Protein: CASSMGSGYHTDTQYF.

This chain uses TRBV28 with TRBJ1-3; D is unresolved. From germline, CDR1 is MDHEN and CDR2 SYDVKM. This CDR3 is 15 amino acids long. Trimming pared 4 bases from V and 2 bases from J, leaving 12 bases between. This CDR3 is CASSSPRRTGNTIYF. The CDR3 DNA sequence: TGTGCCAGCAGTTCCCCACGGAGGACTGGAAACACCATATATTTT.

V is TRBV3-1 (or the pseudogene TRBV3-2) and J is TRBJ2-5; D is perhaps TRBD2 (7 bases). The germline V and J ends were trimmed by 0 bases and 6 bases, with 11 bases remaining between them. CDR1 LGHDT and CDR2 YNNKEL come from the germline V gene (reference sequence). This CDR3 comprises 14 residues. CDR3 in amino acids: CASSQEGGEKTQYF. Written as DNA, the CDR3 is TGTGCCAGCAGCCAAGAAGGGGGGGAGAAGACCCAGTACTTC.

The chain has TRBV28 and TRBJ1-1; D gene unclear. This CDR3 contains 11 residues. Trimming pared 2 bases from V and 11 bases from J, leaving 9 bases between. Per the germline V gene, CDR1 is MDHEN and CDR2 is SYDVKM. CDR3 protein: CASSLGLGAFF. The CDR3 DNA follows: TGTGCCAGCAGTTTAGGACTGGGTGCTTTCTTT.

The CDR3 sequence: CASSFSFPSGRASYNEQFF. The DNA of the CDR3 is TGTGCCAGCAGTTTTTCGTTCCCTAGCGGGAGGGCGTCCTACAATGAGCAGTTCTTC. The gene calls are TRBV28 and TRBJ2-1; 12 bases line up with TRBD2. J gave up 1 base and V 3 bases, and 10 bases lay outside the gene matches. The CDR3 consists of 19 residues. The germline V gene encodes CDR1 MDHEN and CDR2 SYDVKM.

CDR3 region: CAGQDGNTIYF. The CDR3 DNA follows: TGTGCCGGACAGGATGGAAACACCATATATTTT. The rearrangement uses TRBV19 and TRBJ1-3; 7 nucleotides agree with TRBD1. Germline values: CDR1 LNHDA, CDR2 SQIVND (reference sequence). The V gene end was trimmed by 11 bases and the J gene end by 3 bases; junction bases not matched to a gene: 1. The CDR3 spans 11 residues. The full variable domain, rest sourced from reference TRBV19 and TRBJ1-3, is DGGITQSPKYLFRKEGQNVTLSCEQNLNHDAMYWYRQDPGQGLRLIYYSQIVNDFQKGDIAEGYSVSREKKESFPLTVTSAQKNPTAFYLCAGQDGNTIYFGEGSWLTVV.

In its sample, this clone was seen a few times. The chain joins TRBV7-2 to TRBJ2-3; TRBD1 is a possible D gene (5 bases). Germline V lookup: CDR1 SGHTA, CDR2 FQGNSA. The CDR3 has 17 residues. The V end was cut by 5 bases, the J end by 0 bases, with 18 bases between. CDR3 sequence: CASSPQAGRASTDTQYF. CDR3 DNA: TGTGCCAGCAGCCCACAGGCCGGCAGGGCTAGCACAGATACGCAGTATTTT.

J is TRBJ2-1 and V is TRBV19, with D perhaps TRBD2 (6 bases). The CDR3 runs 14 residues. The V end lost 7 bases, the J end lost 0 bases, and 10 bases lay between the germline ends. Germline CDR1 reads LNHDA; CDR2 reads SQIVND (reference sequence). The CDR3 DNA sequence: TGTGCCAGTAATCGGGAGAGCTCCTACAATGAGCAGTTCTTC. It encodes CASNRESSYNEQFF.

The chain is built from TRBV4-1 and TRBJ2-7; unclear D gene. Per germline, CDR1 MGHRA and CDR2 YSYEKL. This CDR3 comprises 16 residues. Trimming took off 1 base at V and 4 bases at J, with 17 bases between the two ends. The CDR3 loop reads CASSQVSPGLRYEQYF. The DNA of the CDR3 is TGCGCCAGCAGCCAAGTCTCGCCGGGTTTAAGATACGAGCAGTACTTC.

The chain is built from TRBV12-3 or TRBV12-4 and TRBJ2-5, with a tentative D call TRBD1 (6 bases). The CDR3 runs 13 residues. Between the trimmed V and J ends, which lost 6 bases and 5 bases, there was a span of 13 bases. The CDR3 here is CASSSTGMETQYF. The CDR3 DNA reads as TGTGCCAGCAGCTCCACAGGGATGGAGACCCAGTACTTC.

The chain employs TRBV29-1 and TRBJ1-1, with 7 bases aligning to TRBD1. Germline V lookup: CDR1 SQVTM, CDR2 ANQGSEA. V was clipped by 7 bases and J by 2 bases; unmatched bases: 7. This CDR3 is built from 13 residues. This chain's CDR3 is CSAEQGINTEAFF. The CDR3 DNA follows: TGCAGCGCCGAACAGGGGATCAACACTGAAGCTTTCTTT. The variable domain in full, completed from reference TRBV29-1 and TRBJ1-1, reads SAVISQKPSRDICQRGTSLTIQCQVDSQVTMMFWYRQQPGQSLTLIATANQGSEATYESGFVIDKFPISRPNLTFSTLTVSNMSPEDSSIYLCSAEQGINTEAFFGQGTRLTVV.

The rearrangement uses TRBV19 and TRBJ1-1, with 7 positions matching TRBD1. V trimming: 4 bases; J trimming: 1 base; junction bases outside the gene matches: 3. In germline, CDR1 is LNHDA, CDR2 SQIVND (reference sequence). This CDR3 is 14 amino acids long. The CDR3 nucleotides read TGTGCCAGTAGTACGCGACAGGGGAACACTGAAGCTTTCTTT. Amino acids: CASSTRQGNTEAFF.